The TCR beta chain under discussion was sequenced for a study of metastatic and nonmetastatic thyroid tumors. Study-wide background: The study looked at repertoires side by side in blood and in tumor or nodule tissue from malignant and benign thyroid patients. Study-wide results and limits: Within blood and tumor, benign nodules reportedly had significantly lower TCR beta diversity than malignant thyroid tumors did.

The CDR3 length is 18 residues. V was clipped by 1 base and J by 4 bases; unmatched bases: 10. From germline, CDR1 is MNHEY and CDR2 SMNVEV (reference sequence). Each patient came to thyroid surgery without any prior treatment (of any kind). Authors' analysis steps: Building a distant-metastasis classifier for papillary thyroid cancer drew on CDR3 differences across clinicopathological groups. With MiXCR, TCRdb called clones anew from the PCR reads. The V and J calls were determined by TCRdb, not by the authors. This table has around 70,000 clones, around 19% appearing once. This clone was counted many times. Its antigen is still unknown.

The TCR comes from a female donor with papillary thyroid cancer or a benign thyroid nodule (not recorded which). Some clones in this sample may be carry-over from other donors' samples. The rearrangement joins TRBV27 to TRBJ2-5, with 12 bases fitting TRBD1. Source material: blood. The CDR3 region is CASSLLGTGGRERETQYF. The DNA of the CDR3 is TGTGCCAGCAGTTTATTGGGGACAGGGGGCCGGGAAAGAGAGACCCAGTACTTC.